This TCR beta chain stems from a study of shared clonotypes between healthy human individuals. Turning to the study itself: Each donor's CD8 memory used one plate, CD8 naive two, each CD4 subset three.

On this clone: Its cognate antigen is unknown.

Assay: immunoSEQ multiplex PCR; the TCRdb copy retains only in-frame clones and omits some. The sample has about 730,000 clones, approximately 77% seen once; the top ten hold approximately 2%. Study conclusions and caveats: Naive CD4 clonotypes overlapped across several donors at roughly 5.1%. Naive subsets, compared against memory subsets, generally had larger estimated richness values.

V dropped 2 bases and J dropped 1 base, with 8 bases sitting between them. This CDR3 contains 13 residues. Germline CDR1 reads GTSNPN; CDR2 reads SVGIG (reference sequence). The study separated CD4+ cells into CD45RA+ naive and CD45RA-negative memory subsets. The sequence derives from a young woman in good health. The material sequenced was memory CD4+ T cells sorted from blood. Subset given: CD45RA-negative fraction. The genes are TRBV30 and TRBJ1-1; D is unclear. The CDR3 DNA sequence: TGTGCCTGGAGTAGGTCTGAGAACACTGAAGCTTTCTTT. Translating gives CAWSRSENTEAFF.